The entry below gives a single T cell receptor (beta chain) sequence along with its context. Its antigen is not identified. This sample is part of a study of T-cell memory formation after mild COVID-19. Findings of the study overall: For contracting clones, CD4+ ones sat mainly in CM and EM, CD8+ in EMRA.

Each CDR3 protein gets one entry after TCRdb re-called the 5' RACE reads with MiXCR. The sample carries around 340,000 distinct CDR3 sequences, roughly 15% recorded once. Trimming cost V 6 bases and J 3 bases, with 9 bases left between them. CDR1 SQVTM and CDR2 ANQGSEA come from the germline V gene. CDR3 length: 12 amino acids. Sequencing input: PBMCs or a T cell subset sorted from them (not recorded which). This receptor was obtained from a man in his late teens or twenties who had mild COVID-19 (a few samples of this study predate the infection). Cell type and time point are not known. J is TRBJ2-1 and V is TRBV29-1, with D possibly TRBD1 on 6 matching bases. In nucleotides, the CDR3 is TGCAGCGTCGAGGGGGACTACAATGAGCAGTTCTTC. The encoded protein is CSVEGDYNEQFF.